This T cell receptor (beta chain) was identified during a study of siplizumab effects on memory and regulatory T cells (dated by TCRdb to 2018 to 2020). The study in broad terms: The effect of the anti-CD2 antibody siplizumab on alloreactive T-cell subsets was examined in allogeneic mixed lymphocyte reactions constructed from human PBMCs. The study at large found these results: A naive or memory phenotype could not be assigned to roughly 75-95% of proliferating CD4+ or CD8+ clones. Of the alloreactive CD4+ clones that could be mapped, the Treg-derived share averaged around 64% with siplizumab compared with 25% to 30% in control reactions. Because sequences below about 10^-5 frequency were poorly captured, only a minor fraction of alloreactive clones could be mapped to unstimulated subsets. No functional confirmation was obtained for the suppressive function of proliferating Tregs from siplizumab cultures. Unstimulated naive T cells appeared more diverse than memory T cells, and naive cells seemed to contribute substantially to the alloresponse. The cumulative frequency of alloreactive sequences that could be traced back to unstimulated CD4+ memory T cells was significantly reduced by siplizumab.

Sorted unstimulated T cells and proliferating T cells recovered from mixed lymphocyte reactions underwent TCRbeta CDR3 sequencing. Fresh whole blood from about 10 HLA-typed healthy donors served as the source for isolating PBMCs. Worth noting for this clone: What antigen it recognizes has not been identified. Per-base quality was not reported, and no clone a single base away is much larger than it.

The protocol used for the library was the immunoSEQ multiplex PCR assay. The deep sequencing platform assayed roughly 10^5 TCR templates per sample. Genomic DNA extracted from sorted T cells was used for TCRbeta CDR3 sequencing. The original pipeline was this. The R programming language was used for the clonal analysis of the TCRbeta CDR3 data. Comparing unstimulated samples against CFSE-low samples taken after the reaction was how alloreactive CD4+ and CD8+ clones were defined. Alloreactive CD4+ clones were assigned to regulatory or non-regulatory origin by matching sequences to sorted unstimulated Treg and non-Treg repertoires. In its TCRdb copy, this immuneACCESS table keeps in-frame sequences only and misses some clones. Where compared with another copy, unresolved V genes explain less than half of these, and the others have no known cause. The DNA was the basis for D and trimming; V, J and clone size are from that table. Here the sample has about 97,000 clones; approximately 90% occur a single time. The ten top clones hold roughly 1% of the sample.

The germline ends are 11 bases apart after V is trimmed by 4 bases and J by 7 bases. For CDR1 and CDR2, the germline V gene (reference sequence) lists LNHDA and SQIVND. The CDR3 goes from the cysteine to the phenylalanine over 13 residues. The kept DNA is CDR3 alone, 39 bases in frame from the first base. In this chain, TRBV19 is recombined with TRBJ2-1; a confident D gene designation cannot be given. The clonotype was recovered from a human donor in good health. The sequencing input was CD4+ T cells sorted from blood. The DNA reads as follows: TGTGCCAGTAGTACCCGAACGGATAATGAGCAGTTCTTC. Its coded protein is CASSTRTDNEQFF.